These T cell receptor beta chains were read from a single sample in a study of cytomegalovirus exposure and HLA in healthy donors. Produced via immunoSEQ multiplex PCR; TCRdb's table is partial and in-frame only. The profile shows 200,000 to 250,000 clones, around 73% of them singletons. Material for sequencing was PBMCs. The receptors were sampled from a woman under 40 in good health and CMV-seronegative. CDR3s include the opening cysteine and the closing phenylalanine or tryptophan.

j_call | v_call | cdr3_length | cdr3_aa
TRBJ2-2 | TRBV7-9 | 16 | CASSLTSGRDTGELFF
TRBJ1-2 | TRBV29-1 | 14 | CSVARDRDGYGYPF
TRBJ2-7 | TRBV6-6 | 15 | CASRGRDRVTYEQYF
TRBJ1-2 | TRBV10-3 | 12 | CAISEGGSGYTF
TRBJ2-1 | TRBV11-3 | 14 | CASSQGVAYNEQFF
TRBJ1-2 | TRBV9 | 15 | CASSVADRGKYGYPF
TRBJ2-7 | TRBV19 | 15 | CASSSGTVSSYEQYF
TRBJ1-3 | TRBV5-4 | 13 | CASSLGDGNTIYF
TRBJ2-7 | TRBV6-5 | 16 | CASSYSVGQAIYEQYF
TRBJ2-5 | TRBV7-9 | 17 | CASSLARGSGNYETQYF
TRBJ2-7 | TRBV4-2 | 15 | CASSHGLAGSYEQYF
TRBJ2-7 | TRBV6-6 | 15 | CASSFRGGRAYEQYF
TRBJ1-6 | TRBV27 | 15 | CASSFAQLINSPLHF
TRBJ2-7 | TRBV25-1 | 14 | CASSGVGGVMEQYF
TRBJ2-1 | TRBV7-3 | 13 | CASSKTGLGEQFF
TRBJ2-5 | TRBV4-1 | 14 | CASSKLGDSETQYF
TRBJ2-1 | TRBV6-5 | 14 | CATSGRGGYNEQFF
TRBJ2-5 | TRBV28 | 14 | CASSWGDLQETQYF
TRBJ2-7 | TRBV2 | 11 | CASRYRDEQYF
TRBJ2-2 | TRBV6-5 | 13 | CASSYSRTGELFF
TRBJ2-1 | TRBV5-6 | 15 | CASSYLAGGPNEQFF
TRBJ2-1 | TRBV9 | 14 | CASNVAGLHNEQFF
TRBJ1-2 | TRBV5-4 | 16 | CASSQQTGQGVSGYPF
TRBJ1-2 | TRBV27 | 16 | CASSFSTGETNYGYTF
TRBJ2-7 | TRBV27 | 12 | CASGRDIYEQYF
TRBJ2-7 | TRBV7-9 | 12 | CASSLGSYEQYF
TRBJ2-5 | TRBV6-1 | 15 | CASSGSLYTEETQYF
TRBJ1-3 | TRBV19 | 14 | CASRAVLSGNTIYF
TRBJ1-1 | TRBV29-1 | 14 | CSVEGTRGNTEAFF
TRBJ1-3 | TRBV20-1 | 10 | CSALGNTIYF
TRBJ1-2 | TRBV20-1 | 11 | CSATDSYGYTF
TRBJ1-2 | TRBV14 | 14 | CASSQGAFYYGYTF
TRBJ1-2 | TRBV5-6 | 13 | CASSLARGDGYTF
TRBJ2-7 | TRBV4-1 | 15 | CASSQEAAGGYEQYF
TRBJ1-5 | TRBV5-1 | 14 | CASSLYSRDQPQHF
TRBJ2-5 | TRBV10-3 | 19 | CAISSIRVAGGLGAETQYF
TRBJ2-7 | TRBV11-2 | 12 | CASSSQGYEQYF
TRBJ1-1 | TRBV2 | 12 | CASSIQAGEAFF
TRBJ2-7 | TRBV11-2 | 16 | CASSLDLWREEDEQYF
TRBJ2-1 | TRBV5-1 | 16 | CASSLTGTSGYNEQFF
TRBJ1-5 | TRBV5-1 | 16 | CASREGTAPGDQPQHF
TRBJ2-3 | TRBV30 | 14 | CAWSLAEDTDTQYF
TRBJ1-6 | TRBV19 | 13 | CASSGQGYSPLHF